These 16 T cell receptor beta chains were all obtained from the same sample, sequenced in a study of T cell repertoires in cytomegalovirus infection. MiXCR, run by TCRdb on the reads, gives a single entry per CDR3 protein. This sample yields about 190,000 distinct CDR3 sequences, of which 28% are seen a single time; roughly 32% belongs to the top ten. The sequenced sample consisted of PBMCs. All receptors come from a human donor in good health (CMV status not recorded). Some clones in this sample may be carry-over from other donors' samples.

A few counts support this clonotype. The gene calls are TRBV6-2 or TRBV6-3 and TRBJ2-3; D not resolved. Germline V gene lookup returns CDR1 MNHEY and CDR2 SVGEGT. V gave up 2 bases and J gave up 0 bases, with 12 bases separating them. The CDR3 is made up of 16 amino acids. CDR3 protein: CASSYIVGASTDTQYF. In nucleotides, the CDR3 is TGTGCCAGCAGTTACATTGTCGGCGCTAGCACAGATACGCAGTATTTT.

The chain combines TRBV11-2 with TRBJ2-5; D is undetermined. V was pared by 4 bases and J by 3 bases, with 15 bases between. Germline V gene lookup returns CDR1 SGHAT and CDR2 FQNNGV. CDR3 size: 15 residues. The CDR3 coding sequence is TGTGCCAGCAGCTCGGGCACCCTAAAAGAAGAGACCCAGTACTTC. Residues: CASSSGTLKEETQYF.

The rearrangement joins TRBV2 to TRBJ2-7; D is perhaps TRBD1 (6 bases). V was pared by 7 bases and J by 3 bases, with 13 bases between. The CDR3 is made up of 13 amino acids. Germline assignment: CDR1 SNHLY and CDR2 FYNNEI. CDR3 protein: CASIRDNLYEQYF. DNA of the CDR3: TGTGCCAGCATTCGGGACAACCTCTACGAGCAGTACTTC.

V and J are TRBV5-6 and TRBJ1-1; D possibly corresponds to TRBD1 (5 bases). Germline-derived CDR1 and CDR2 are SGHDT and YYEEEE. CDR3 length equals 15 residues. Trimming pared 2 bases from V and 2 bases from J, leaving 13 bases between. For the CDR3, the DNA is TGTGCCAGCAGCTTCTATGAGACAGCTAACACTGAAGCTTTCTTT. Protein product: CASSFYETANTEAFF.

CDR3 DNA: TGTGCCAGTAGTTTGCGTCCGTCAACCTCCTACGAGCAGTACTTC. Protein product: CASSLRPSTSYEQYF. The chain employs TRBV19 and TRBJ2-7, with unresolved D. The V gene's germline CDR1 is LNHDA and CDR2 SQIVND (reference sequence). CDR3 length: 15 residues. Trimming shortened V by 5 bases and J by 0 bases, and 14 bases separated the two germline ends. The variable domain in full, with the rest retrieved from reference TRBV19 and TRBJ2-7, is DGGITQSPKYLFRKEGQNVTLSCEQNLNHDAMYWYRQDPGQGLRLIYYSQIVNDFQKGDIAEGYSVSREKKESFPLTVTSAQKNPTAFYLCASSLRPSTSYEQYFGPGTRLTVT.

The chain joins TRBV7-2 to TRBJ2-2; TRBD1 matches 7 bases. This CDR3 region has 17 residues. The ends lost 5 bases at V and 3 bases at J; junction bases unmatched: 12. The germline gives CDR1 SGHTA, CDR2 FQGNSA. CDR3 sequence reads: CASSGSPGQPDTGELFF. The CDR3 nucleotides read TGTGCCAGCAGCGGTAGCCCGGGACAGCCTGACACCGGGGAGCTGTTTTTT. The full variable domain, rest sourced from reference TRBV7-2 and TRBJ2-2, is GAGVSQSPSNKVTEKGKDVELRCDPISGHTALYWYRQSLGQGLEFLIYFQGNSAPDKSGLPSDRFSAERTGGSVSTLTIQRTQQEDSAVYLCASSGSPGQPDTGELFFGEGSRLTVL.

Comments on this clonotype: Mismatch with germline at one junction end may stem from a read error. The chain links TRBV5-1 to TRBJ1-1; no definite D call. CDR1 SGHRS and CDR2 YFSETQ come from the germline V gene. The CDR3 is made up of 14 amino acids. CDR3 DNA sequence: TGCGCCGGCAGCTCTGGGGATTACACAGCTCGAGCTTTCTTT. Translated: CAGSSGDYTARAFF.

Only a few counts were recorded for this clonotype. The chain combines TRBV12-3 or TRBV12-4 with TRBJ1-1; D not certain. The CDR3 runs 14 residues. Trimming removed 9 bases from V and 10 bases from J, with 24 bases in between. CDR3 DNA sequence: TGTGCCAGAACGGGCGGATGCATTTTACGGCCAGCTTTCTTT. It translates to CARTGGCILRPAFF.

This clonotype was counted a few times. V and J are TRBV6-2 or TRBV6-3 and TRBJ1-2, with D perhaps matching TRBD1 (5 bases). V dropped 2 bases and J dropped 8 bases, with 6 bases sitting between them. The V gene's germline CDR1 is MNHEY and CDR2 SVGEGT. The CDR3 is made up of 11 amino acids. The CDR3 loop reads CASSYPGGYTF. The CDR3 DNA sequence: TGTGCCAGCAGTTACCCAGGGGGCTACACCTTC.

This clonotype occurred many times. V gene TRBV12-3 or TRBV12-4 combines with J gene TRBJ2-7; D might be TRBD1 (6 bases). CDR3 length equals 15 residues. The V gene lost 0 bases and the J gene lost 2 bases, with 11 bases spanning the gap. CDR3 residues: CASSLARGRAYEQYF. In DNA form, the CDR3 reads TGTGCCAGCAGTTTAGCCAGGGGTCGAGCCTACGAGCAGTACTTC.

Comments on this clonotype: This could be a read error, since a much larger clone is one nucleotide away. This chain joins TRBV6-8 and TRBJ2-3; 7 bases map to TRBD2. Per the germline V gene, CDR1 is MNHGY and CDR2 is SAAAGT. The CDR3 extends over 16 amino acids. V was pared by 4 bases and J by 5 bases, with 12 bases of the junction left unmatched. The CDR3 DNA reads TGTGCCAGCAGTTTTACTGGCGGGGGATTTCAAGATACGCAGTATTTT. It encodes CASSFTGGGFQDTQYF.

The sample holds many counts of this clonotype. This rearrangement joins TRBV7-2 to TRBJ1-2; TRBD1 is a possible D gene (6 bases). Trimming shortened V by 1 base and J by 4 bases, and 13 bases separated the two germline ends. The CDR3 consists of 15 residues. Germline V lookup: CDR1 SGHTA, CDR2 FQGNSA. CDR3 loop: CASSLEVQGGYGYTF. Here the CDR3 DNA reads TGTGCCAGCAGCTTAGAGGTACAGGGAGGCTATGGCTACACCTTC.

The chain combines TRBV20-1 with TRBJ2-1; 7 positions agree with TRBD2. The germline CDR1 and CDR2 sequences are DFQATT and SNEGSKA (reference sequence). The V segment lost 5 bases and the J segment 9 bases; nucleotides outside the gene matches: 7. The CDR3 is made up of 12 amino acids. In DNA form, the CDR3 reads TGCAGTGCTCCCGGGGGGAGCGGTGAGCAGTTCTTC. Translation gives CSAPGGSGEQFF.

The sample holds many counts of this clonotype. The gene calls are TRBV7-8 and TRBJ2-7, with unresolved D. This CDR3 region has 12 residues. In germline, CDR1 is SGHVS, CDR2 FQNEAQ. V was clipped by 2 bases and J by 6 bases, with 8 bases between them. The CDR3 protein is CASSLRSGEQYF. For the CDR3, the DNA is TGTGCCAGCAGCTTAAGGTCGGGCGAGCAGTACTTC. The full variable domain, completed using reference TRBV7-8 and TRBJ2-7, is GAGVSQSPRYKVAKRGQDVALRCDPISGHVSLFWYQQALGQGPEFLTYFQNEAQLDKSGLPSDRFFAERPEGSVSTLKIQRTQQEDSAVYLCASSLRSGEQYFGPGTRLTVT.

In this sample, this clonotype turned up a few times. This rearrangement joins TRBV9 to TRBJ2-7, with D possibly matching TRBD1 (6 bases). Trimming removed 3 bases from V and 3 bases from J, with 10 bases in between. CDR3 length: 13 amino acids. Germline lookup yields CDR1 SGDLS and CDR2 YYNGEE. CDR3 nucleotide sequence: TGTGCCAGCAGCGCGGACAGCGACTACGAGCAGTACTTC. Translated: CASSADSDYEQYF.

V and J are TRBV4-3 and TRBJ1-4; a possible D gene is TRBD1 (5 bases). Per the germline V gene, CDR1 is LGHNA and CDR2 is YSLEER. Trimming stripped 0 bases from V and 8 bases from J, with 22 bases between. This CDR3 is 18 amino acids long. In DNA, the CDR3 is TGCGCCAGCAGCCAAGAACCGCTTACCGGGACGTTAGGGGAAAAACTGTTTTTT. Amino acids: CASSQEPLTGTLGEKLFF.